These 25 T cell receptor beta chains share one sample of origin, sequenced in a study of regulatory T cells in long-lasting Graves disease. The sample's time point: newly diagnosed GD, antithyroid drugs for less than 3 months. The authors made the TCR library using RNA they extracted from PBMCs. Arm-PCR of CDR3 regions and iRepertoire HTBI primers were the basis on which TCR beta libraries were built. TCRdb fed the multiplex PCR reads into MiXCR, producing one record per CDR3 protein. The repertoire consists of approximately 230,000 distinct CDR3 sequences, with about 17% occurring once and the leading ten covering approximately 20%. Sequencing was performed on peripheral blood mononuclear cells (PBMCs), taken at new diagnosis, from a patient treated with antithyroid drugs. All receptors derive from a female donor with Graves disease.

In its sample, this clonotype was seen many times. The chain links TRBV9 to TRBJ2-5; the D gene is possibly TRBD1 (6 bases). This CDR3 is 14 amino acids long. Germline CDR1 reads SGDLS; CDR2 reads YYNGEE. The ends were cut back, 1 base at V and 5 bases at J, with 12 bases in the middle. CDR3 residues: CASSVNTGWETQYF. The CDR3 DNA follows: TGTGCCAGCAGCGTAAACACAGGGTGGGAGACCCAGTACTTC. The full variable domain, with the rest looked up from reference TRBV9 and TRBJ2-5, is DSGVTQTPKHLITATGQRVTLRCSPRSGDLSVYWYQQSLDQGLQFLIQYYNGEERAKGNILERFSAQQFPDLHSELNLSSLELGDSALYFCASSVNTGWETQYFGPGTRLLVL.

The chain recombines TRBV9 with TRBJ2-1; 8 bases match TRBD1. V lost 3 bases to trimming and J lost 4 bases; unmatched junction nucleotides: 15. Looked up from germline, CDR1 is SGDLS and CDR2 is YYNGEE. There are 18 residues in the CDR3. CDR3 sequence (DNA): TGTGCCAGCAGCGGGACAGGGTTCAATGGGACCCCTTACAATGAGCAGTTCTTC. Translation gives CASSGTGFNGTPYNEQFF.

This clonotype was seen ten or more times. V usage is TRBV7-8 and J usage is TRBJ1-2; 7 positions agree with TRBD1. Germline-derived CDR1 and CDR2 are SGHVS and FQNEAQ. Losses at the gene ends were 2 bases for V and 3 bases for J; bases not matched to a gene: 6. There are 15 residues in the CDR3. The CDR3 nucleotides read TGTGCCAGCAGCTTAATCAGGGGGGCGTACTATGGCTACACCTTC. This gives the protein CASSLIRGAYYGYTF. The whole variable domain, remainder taken from reference TRBV7-8 and TRBJ1-2, is GAGVSQSPRYKVAKRGQDVALRCDPISGHVSLFWYQQALGQGPEFLTYFQNEAQLDKSGLPSDRFFAERPEGSVSTLKIQRTQQEDSAVYLCASSLIRGAYYGYTFGSGTRLTVV.

Ten or more counts support this clonotype. The chain recombines TRBV18 with TRBJ1-6, with 7 bases identical to TRBD1. The CDR3 contains 18 residues. CDR1 and CDR2 (germline): KGHSH, LQKENI. The ends lost 3 bases at V and 6 bases at J; junction bases unmatched: 14. The CDR3 coding sequence is TGTGCCAGCTCACCCTTTCCAAAGTTAGGGGGCAGTAATTCACCCCTCCACTTT. Its translation is CASSPFPKLGGSNSPLHF.

This clonotype appeared many times. CDR3 region: CASSHPTGLAGDNEQFF. CDR3 nucleotides: TGCGCCAGCAGCCACCCAACGGGGCTAGCGGGAGACAATGAGCAGTTCTTC. The chain combines TRBV4-1 with TRBJ2-1; 10 bases line up with TRBD2. The trim removed 3 bases at V and 5 bases at J, leaving 10 bases unmatched. The germline gives CDR1 MGHRA, CDR2 YSYEKL. The CDR3 covers 17 residues.

This clonotype came up once. The J gene is TRBJ1-5, the V gene TRBV6-1; D is uncertain. Between the trimmed V and J ends, which lost 5 bases and 2 bases, there was a span of 19 bases. This CDR3 contains 17 residues. Germline CDR1 MNHNS, CDR2 SASEGT. CDR3 coding DNA: TGTGCCAGCAGTCGGGCCGCCGGGTCCGCCGGCAATCAGCCCCAGCATTTT. Residues: CASSRAAGSAGNQPQHF.

Points on this clonotype: It may be a read error: a sequence one base away is much more abundant. The rearrangement links TRBV27 to TRBJ2-1, with D perhaps TRBD2 (5 bases). The CDR3 consists of 14 residues. The germline V gene has CDR1 MNHEY and CDR2 SMNVEV (reference sequence). The CDR3 DNA reads TGTGCCAGCAGTTTACTAGCCTTATACAGTGAGCAGTTCTTC. Amino acid sequence: CASSLLALYSEQFF.

This clonotype was detected many times. The chain couples TRBV15 to TRBJ2-7; 8 nucleotides align to TRBD1. The CDR3 consists of 17 residues. J was trimmed by 3 bases and V by 0 bases; bases with no gene match: 10. Germline V CDR1 and CDR2: LNHNV, YYDKDF (reference sequence). The CDR3 protein is CATSRETGADLSYEQYF. Here the CDR3 DNA reads TGTGCCACCAGCAGAGAGACAGGGGCGGACTTAAGCTACGAGCAGTACTTC.

V is TRBV2 and J is TRBJ2-7; 7 bases are shared with TRBD2. CDR1 SNHLY and CDR2 FYNNEI come from the germline V gene. V lost 7 bases to trimming and J lost 0 bases; unmatched junction nucleotides: 12. CDR3 length: 16 residues. CDR3: CASTSQGGSASYEQYF. For the CDR3, the DNA is TGTGCCAGCACAAGCCAGGGCGGGAGCGCCTCCTACGAGCAGTACTTC.

This clonotype was found a few times. A read error may explain this, as a much larger clone is one base away. The chain has TRBV18 and TRBJ2-7; tentative D call: TRBD1 (5 bases). Germline CDR1 KGHSH, CDR2 LQKENI. CDR3 length: 14 residues. CDR3 protein: CASSPSGRAYGQYF. The CDR3 DNA is TGTGCCAGCTCACCCTCGGGCAGGGCCTACGGGCAGTACTTC.

The table lists this clonotype with many counts. The chain recombines TRBV3-1 with TRBJ2-1, with 13 bases identical to TRBD2. V lost 0 bases to trimming and J lost 8 bases; unmatched junction nucleotides: 7. Germline CDR1 is LGHDT and CDR2 is YNNKEL (reference sequence). The CDR3 is 17 amino acids. The CDR3 protein is CASSQDVRTSGRDEQFF. CDR3 nucleotide sequence: TGTGCCAGCAGCCAAGATGTCCGAACTAGCGGGAGGGATGAGCAGTTCTTC.

This clonotype was recorded at least ten times. CDR3 coding DNA: TGTGCCAGCTCACCTCTACAGGGTCAGCCCCAGCATTTT. Protein sequence: CASSPLQGQPQHF. V is TRBV18 and J is TRBJ1-5; perhaps TRBD1 as D (6 bases). Looked up from germline, CDR1 is KGHSH and CDR2 is LQKENI. The CDR3 covers 13 residues. Trimming removed 3 bases from V and 6 bases from J, with 9 bases in between.

There are many counts of this clonotype. The chain joins TRBV5-4 to TRBJ2-2, with D perhaps TRBD1 or TRBD2 (5 bases each). The germline gives CDR1 SGHNT, CDR2 YYREEE (reference sequence). V lost 2 bases, J lost 6 bases, and 20 bases lay in between. CDR3 length: 17 residues. CDR3 coding DNA: TGTGCCAGCAGCTTCCCGAGGGGCAGGGATAGCTCCGGGGAGCTGTTTTTT. Residues: CASSFPRGRDSSGELFF.

Notes on this clonotype: A much larger clone sits a single nucleotide away, making a read error possible. Since no conserved phenylalanine or tryptophan closes the CDR3, a read error is the likely cause. The rearrangement joins TRBV11-2 to TRBJ1-2; the D gene is possibly TRBD1 (5 bases). Trimming took off 0 bases at V and 4 bases at J, with 6 bases between the two ends. CDR1 SGHAT and CDR2 FQNNGV come from the germline V gene. The CDR3 is made up of 13 amino acids. The DNA for the CDR3 is TGTGCCAGCAGCTTAGAAAGGGGCTATGGCTACACCTTG. It is translated as CASSLERGYGYTL.

Worth noting for this clonotype: A far larger clone lies a single base away; this is likely a read error. CDR3 region: CASSLRLAGVKNIQFF. Written as DNA, the CDR3 is TGTGCCAGCAGCTTAAGGCTAGCGGGAGTCAAAAACATTCAGTTCTTC. J is TRBJ2-4 and V is TRBV7-2, with 10 bases lining up with TRBD2. The J call is uncertain, as TRBJ2-1 better fits the DNA end. Germline V CDR1 and CDR2: SGHTA, FQGNSA. The CDR3 consists of 16 residues.

Details on this clonotype: A much larger clone lies one base from this, so it may be a read error. The gene calls are TRBV28 and TRBJ1-2, with TRBD1 identical over 9 bases. Germline V gene lookup returns CDR1 MDHEN and CDR2 SYDVKM. The CDR3 has 14 residues. CDR3 DNA sequence: TGTGCCAACAGTCCTAACCGGGACAGGGCTCGCTACACCTTC. It is translated as CANSPNRDRARYTF.

This clonotype has at least ten counts. This rearrangement joins TRBV20-1 to TRBJ2-1; D unresolved. The CDR3 sequence is 16 residues long. V lost 0 bases, J lost 1 base, and 13 bases lay in between. Per the germline V gene, CDR1 is DFQATT and CDR2 is SNEGSKA (reference sequence). Here the CDR3 reads CSARDFAALSYNEQFF. The CDR3 nucleotides are TGCAGTGCTAGAGACTTTGCGGCCCTATCCTACAATGAGCAGTTCTTC.

The chain has TRBV20-1 and TRBJ1-5; D is ambiguous. Germline CDR1 reads DFQATT; CDR2 reads SNEGSKA (reference sequence). This CDR3 has 13 residues. Deletions cut 6 bases from V and 4 bases from J, with 13 bases between. CDR3 DNA: TGCAGTGCAAAATCCGGGAATAATCAGCCCCAGCATTTT. Its protein is CSAKSGNNQPQHF.

The sample holds many counts of this clonotype. The chain carries TRBV6-1 and TRBJ2-1, with 15 bases matching TRBD2. Germline-derived CDR1 and CDR2 are MNHNS and SASEGT. This CDR3 has 17 amino acids. V lost 8 bases to trimming and J lost 0 bases; unmatched junction nucleotides: 5. In nucleotides, the CDR3 is TGTGCCAGCGCCGGGACTAGCGGGGGGTTCTCCTACAATGAGCAGTTCTTC. Translating gives CASAGTSGGFSYNEQFF.

CDR3 loop: CASSVADSYEQYF. For the CDR3, the DNA is TGTGCCAGCAGCGTAGCGGACTCCTACGAGCAGTACTTC. The V gene is TRBV9, the J gene TRBJ2-7; D not certain. V was clipped by 0 bases and J by 0 bases, with 4 bases between them. The CDR3 loop spans 13 amino acids. In germline, CDR1 is SGDLS, CDR2 YYNGEE.

This clonotype occurred many times. One junction end disagrees with the germline gene, perhaps due to a read error. The V call is TRBV30, the J call TRBJ1-6; no clear D gene. Looked up from germline, CDR1 is GTSNPN and CDR2 is SVGIG (reference sequence). The CDR3 is made up of 13 amino acids. CDR3 region: CAWRMNVASPLHF. CDR3 nucleotides: TGTGCGTGGAGGATGAATGTCGCTTCACCCCTCCACTTT. Together with reference TRBV30 and TRBJ1-6, the CDR3 gives the full variable domain: SQTIHQWPATLVQPVGSPLSLECTVEGTSNPNLYWYRQAAGRGLQLLFYSVGIGQISSEVPQNLSASRPQDRQFILSSKKLLLSDSGFYLCAWRMNVASPLHFGNGTRLTVT.

This clonotype occurred a few times. The J gene is TRBJ2-1, the V gene TRBV24-1; a weak D match, TRBD2 (5 bases). The CDR3 contains 14 residues. Germline CDR1 and CDR2: KGHDR and SFDVKD. V gave up 4 bases and J gave up 9 bases, with 15 bases separating them. The CDR3 DNA is TGTGCCACCAGTGAATCCGGACTGATTCGTGAGCAGTTCTTC. The encoded protein is CATSESGLIREQFF.

There are many counts of this clonotype. The genes are TRBV20-1 and TRBJ1-4; the match to TRBD1 covers 8 bases. The germline V gene encodes CDR1 DFQATT and CDR2 SNEGSKA (reference sequence). There are 17 residues in the CDR3. Trimming removed 1 base from V and 0 bases from J; junction bases left unmatched: 7. The CDR3 here is CSARARQGPATNEKLFF. The CDR3 DNA reads as TGCAGTGCTAGAGCCAGACAGGGGCCAGCAACTAATGAAAAACTGTTTTTT.

This clonotype was detected only a few times. A read error may be the cause here, since a much bigger clone is one base away. The chain has TRBV10-3 and TRBJ2-1; 11 bases agree with TRBD1. This CDR3 comprises 20 residues. Germline V lookup: CDR1 ENHRY, CDR2 SYGVKD. The CDR3 sequence: CTIRGQADGRDRGAYNEQFF. The CDR3 DNA reads as TGTACCATCAGGGGCCAGGCCGACGGGCGGGACAGGGGGGCCTACAATGAGCAGTTCTTC.

This clonotype was picked up many times. J is TRBJ1-2 and V is TRBV9; no clear D. V gave up 3 bases and J gave up 8 bases, with 11 bases separating them. The CDR3 contains 12 residues. The germline V gene has CDR1 SGDLS and CDR2 YYNGEE. This CDR3 is CASSAWDGGYTF. The CDR3 region has the DNA TGTGCCAGCAGCGCCTGGGATGGCGGCTACACCTTC.